The 30 T cell receptor beta chains given below trace back to one sample, sequenced in a study of post-analysis software for immune sequencing data. For these receptors, no antigen is known. Study-wide points: TRBV5-6, TRBV5-1 and TRBV20-1 belonged to a set of a few TRBV segments that were more frequent in patients than controls.

Unique molecular identifiers had been added to the TCR beta cDNA libraries. MiXCR, run by TCRdb on the PCR reads, gives a single entry per CDR3 protein. Of roughly 650,000 distinct CDR3 sequences listed, around 64% are singletons. The sample taken for sequencing was blood. The receptors here all came from a girl aged 2 to 9 with multiple sclerosis.

This clonotype appeared a few times. This chain connects TRBV6-1 to TRBJ1-5; possible D gene TRBD1, 5 bases. This CDR3 is built from 15 residues. Trimming removed 3 bases from V and 4 bases from J, with 13 bases in between. Germline V gene data show CDR1 as MNHNS and CDR2 as SASEGT. The CDR3 nucleotides read TGTGCCAGCAGTGATTGGGACTTCGGGAATCAGCCCCAGCATTTT. Translating it yields CASSDWDFGNQPQHF.

This clonotype has only a few counts. This chain links TRBV29-1 with TRBJ2-3; D could derive from TRBD1 or TRBD2 (5 bases each). V lost 4 bases and J 4 bases, leaving 9 bases between the germline ends. Per germline, CDR1 SQVTM and CDR2 ANQGSEA. This CDR3 is 12 amino acids long. The CDR3 reads CSVAQGADTQYF. CDR3 DNA sequence: TGCAGCGTTGCCCAGGGAGCAGATACGCAGTATTTT.

V gene TRBV27 combines with J gene TRBJ2-1; 7 bases agree with TRBD2. CDR1 is MNHEY and CDR2 is SMNVEV in the germline V gene (reference sequence). The CDR3 contains 14 residues. Trimming cost V 8 bases and J 2 bases; bases outside gene matches: 6. Here the CDR3 reads CASGGRVTYNEQFF. The CDR3 DNA is TGTGCCAGCGGAGGGAGGGTCACCTACAATGAGCAGTTCTTC.

This clonotype was detected only a few times. The CDR3 protein is CSVRTGPGGLTDTQYF. The CDR3 DNA reads as TGCAGCGTCAGGACAGGGCCCGGGGGCCTCACAGATACGCAGTATTTT. The rearrangement uses TRBV29-1 and TRBJ2-3; 8 bases align to TRBD1. Per the germline V gene, CDR1 is SQVTM and CDR2 is ANQGSEA. J lost 2 bases, V lost 6 bases, and 13 bases had no gene match. This CDR3 region has 16 residues.

In this sample, this clonotype turned up once. One end of the junction fails to match germline, which may point to a read error. The J gene is TRBJ2-1, the V gene TRBV9, with TRBD2 identical over 9 bases. The CDR3 contains 16 residues. Germline CDR1 SGDLS, CDR2 YYNGEE. The CDR3 here is CASSGDSGSAINGQFF. CDR3 nucleotides: TGTGCCAGCAGCGGGGATAGCGGGAGTGCGATAAATGGGCAGTTCTTC.

The table lists this clonotype with a count of one. This chain links TRBV5-5 with TRBJ2-4, with 8 bases aligning to TRBD2. Looked up from germline, CDR1 is SGHKS and CDR2 is YYEKEE (reference sequence). Losses at the gene ends were 3 bases for V and 5 bases for J; bases not matched to a gene: 13. There are 17 residues in the CDR3. The CDR3 sequence is CASSSLSSGGWENIQYF. The CDR3 DNA sequence: TGTGCCAGCAGCTCCCTTTCGAGCGGGGGATGGGAAAACATTCAGTACTTC.

A few counts support this clonotype. This sequence joins TRBV5-1 and TRBJ2-7; possibly TRBD2 for D (6 bases). Trimming pared 5 bases from V and 3 bases from J, leaving 21 bases between. The germline gives CDR1 SGHRS, CDR2 YFSETQ. This CDR3 region has 16 residues. CDR3 region: CASRRGRDGILYEQYF. The CDR3 DNA reads as TGCGCCAGCAGGCGAGGGCGGGACGGGATCCTCTACGAGCAGTACTTC.

The V and J genes are TRBV29-1 and TRBJ2-1, with D perhaps TRBD2 (7 bases). CDR1 SQVTM and CDR2 ANQGSEA come from the germline V gene. Trimming took 7 bases from V and 0 from J, leaving 16 bases between them. The CDR3 is 15 amino acids. The CDR3 spells CSAGGGGASYNEQFF. The DNA for the CDR3 is TGCAGCGCTGGAGGAGGGGGGGCCTCCTACAATGAGCAGTTCTTC.

The chain joins TRBV29-1 to TRBJ2-7, with D maybe TRBD1 (7 bases). Deletions cut 2 bases from V and 3 bases from J, with 17 bases between. This CDR3 is 15 amino acids long. Germline lookup yields CDR1 SQVTM and CDR2 ANQGSEA. The CDR3 DNA follows: TGCAGCGTTGAACTCGGACAGGAGGGAGGCTACGAGCAGTACTTC. It specifies CSVELGQEGGYEQYF.

The V and J genes are TRBV9 and TRBJ2-1; 9 bases fit TRBD1. The junction had 8 bases not matched to a gene; V was cut back by 3 bases and J by 4 bases. The CDR3 contains 16 residues. The germline CDR1 and CDR2 sequences are SGDLS and YYNGEE. CDR3 region: CASSGRGTGKYNEQFF. The CDR3 DNA sequence: TGTGCCAGCAGCGGACGAGGGACAGGGAAGTACAATGAGCAGTTCTTC.

This chain joins TRBV5-1 and TRBJ2-3; D possibly corresponds to TRBD2 (6 bases). This CDR3 is 13 amino acids long. The germline V and J ends were trimmed by 1 base and 6 bases, with 9 bases remaining between them. The germline CDR1 and CDR2 sequences are SGHRS and YFSETQ. The CDR3: CASSLYRGDTQYF. CDR3 nucleotide sequence: TGCGCCAGCAGCTTGTACCGGGGGGATACGCAGTATTTT.

The gene calls are TRBV29-1 and TRBJ2-1, with 7 bases fitting TRBD1. CDR1 and CDR2 from the germline V gene are SQVTM and ANQGSEA. There are 15 residues in the CDR3. Trimming took 1 base from V and 13 from J; bases not matched to a gene: 16. The CDR3 region has the DNA TGCAGCGTTGAAGGAGGGGGCAGGCTCGGTGAGGGACAGTTCTTC. Amino acids: CSVEGGGRLGEGQFF.

The genes are TRBV10-2 and TRBJ2-7, with D perhaps TRBD1 (5 bases). This CDR3 has 13 residues. Germline assignment: CDR1 WSHSY and CDR2 SAAADI. Trimming removed 7 bases at V and 2 bases at J, with 12 bases between. DNA for the CDR3: TGCGCCAGCATCGACAGCTTAACCTACGAGCAGTACTTC. It yields the protein CASIDSLTYEQYF.

The chain links TRBV7-8 to TRBJ1-5; D uncertain. Trimming removed 2 bases from V and 4 bases from J, with 12 bases in between. The germline V gene encodes CDR1 SGHVS and CDR2 FQNEAQ. This CDR3 has 15 residues. The CDR3 here is CASSLPGGPNQPQHF. DNA for the CDR3: TGTGCCAGCAGCTTACCCGGAGGGCCTAATCAGCCCCAGCATTTT.

The rearrangement joins TRBV20-1 to TRBJ2-1; D gene ambiguous. The CDR3 covers 12 residues. The V gene lost 2 bases and the J gene lost 5 bases, with 7 bases spanning the gap. CDR1 and CDR2 from the germline V gene are DFQATT and SNEGSKA (reference sequence). CDR3: CSARFPHNEQFF. In nucleotides, the CDR3 is TGCAGTGCTAGATTCCCCCACAATGAGCAGTTCTTC.

V gene TRBV29-1 combines with J gene TRBJ1-1; D not resolved. Trimming shortened V by 4 bases and J by 5 bases, and 11 bases separated the two germline ends. CDR1 and CDR2 (germline): SQVTM, ANQGSEA. The CDR3 loop spans 12 amino acids. The CDR3 DNA sequence: TGCAGCGTTGTTAGTTTGAGGACTGAAGCTTTCTTT. It yields the protein CSVVSLRTEAFF.

This clonotype was counted a few times. The genes are TRBV12-3 or TRBV12-4 and TRBJ2-1, with TRBD2 matching 7 bases. V lost 5 bases to trimming and J lost 8 bases; unmatched junction nucleotides: 12. The CDR3 is made up of 15 amino acids. CDR3 residues: CASSGSVAGGYEQFF. CDR3 nucleotide sequence: TGTGCCAGCAGTGGATCCGTAGCGGGTGGATATGAGCAGTTCTTC.

V is TRBV11-2 and J is TRBJ2-1, with a weak D call TRBD2 (5 bases). Trimming pared 0 bases from V and 8 bases from J, leaving 14 bases between. Germline lookup yields CDR1 SGHAT and CDR2 FQNNGV. This CDR3 is built from 15 residues. CDR3 residues: CASSLDPGILDEQFF. In DNA form, the CDR3 reads TGTGCCAGCAGCTTAGATCCCGGGATATTGGATGAGCAGTTCTTC.

Remarks on this clonotype: The junction and the germline gene differ at one end; a read error may be behind it. The chain couples TRBV4-1 to TRBJ2-3; tentative D call: TRBD2 (6 bases). Germline CDR1 is MGHRA and CDR2 is YSYEKL. The CDR3 covers 14 residues. CDR3 nucleotide sequence: TGCGCCGGCAGCCAAGTTCAGGGAGGAGATACGCAGTATTTT. Translating gives CAGSQVQGGDTQYF.

This clonotype was counted a few times. This chain uses TRBV12-3 or TRBV12-4 with TRBJ1-5; D gene ambiguous. The CDR3 totals 12 residues. V lost 2 bases, J lost 7 bases, and 6 bases lay in between. CDR3 coding DNA: TGTGCCAGCAGTTTAAAGGGCCAGCCCCAGCATTTT. Residues: CASSLKGQPQHF.

The chain recombines TRBV7-9 with TRBJ2-7; D remains unclear. V was clipped by 1 base and J by 2 bases, with 18 bases between them. Germline V gives CDR1 SEHNR, CDR2 FQNEAQ (reference sequence). The CDR3 consists of 17 residues. CDR3 residues: CASSLVGELNNAYEQYF. The CDR3 bases are TGTGCCAGCAGCTTAGTCGGTGAACTAAATAATGCCTACGAGCAGTACTTC.

The J gene is TRBJ2-1, the V gene TRBV12-3 or TRBV12-4; the D gene is possibly TRBD1 (5 bases). The CDR3 is 14 residues long. V gave up 3 bases and J gave up 9 bases, with 15 bases separating them. In DNA form, the CDR3 reads TGTGCCAGCAGTTTCCCAGGGCTCGGCAGTGAGCAGTTCTTC. This translates into CASSFPGLGSEQFF.

The chain couples TRBV5-1 to TRBJ2-7; TRBD1 matches at 9 bases. Germline CDR1 SGHRS, CDR2 YFSETQ. V lost 4 bases, J lost 5 bases, and 7 bases stayed unmatched. This CDR3 has 14 residues. CDR3 in amino acids: CASSRTGEGHEQYF. The CDR3 nucleotides read TGCGCCAGCAGCAGGACAGGGGAGGGGCACGAGCAGTACTTC.

The chain joins TRBV6-6 to TRBJ1-2; 9 bases line up with TRBD1. The junction had 9 bases not matched to a gene; V was cut back by 5 bases and J by 8 bases. There are 14 residues in the CDR3. Germline CDR1 reads MNHNY; CDR2 reads SVGAGI (reference sequence). CDR3 in DNA: TGTGCCAGCAGTGTGGGACAGGGAGTAAGCGGCTACACCTTC. This encodes CASSVGQGVSGYTF.

This clonotype has only a few counts. V usage is TRBV4-3 and J usage is TRBJ1-4; D might be TRBD1 (6 bases). The germline gives CDR1 LGHNA, CDR2 YSLEER. This CDR3 contains 15 residues. V was clipped by 0 bases and J by 8 bases, with 13 bases between them. CDR3 nucleotides: TGCGCCAGCAGCCAAGAGGGGGCCCTTAGGGAAAAACTGTTTTTT. Amino acid sequence: CASSQEGALREKLFF.

In its sample, this clonotype was seen a few times. The chain carries TRBV12-3 or TRBV12-4 and TRBJ1-2; no clear D. The germline V and J ends were trimmed by 3 bases and 4 bases, with 21 bases remaining between them. The CDR3 length is 17 residues. Written as DNA, the CDR3 is TGTGCCAGCAGTTTTCAGATATTGGAGGAACGTCCCTATGGCTACACCTTC. Translation gives CASSFQILEERPYGYTF.

The chain links TRBV29-1 to TRBJ2-5, with D possibly matching TRBD2 (5 bases). The germline V gene encodes CDR1 SQVTM and CDR2 ANQGSEA. V lost 1 base and J 0 bases, leaving 18 bases between the germline ends. This CDR3 contains 17 residues. The CDR3 nucleotides are TGCAGCGTTGAAGGTATTCGGGGAGCAGAAAACCAAGAGACCCAGTACTTC. This translates into CSVEGIRGAENQETQYF.

The CDR3 DNA follows: TGTGCCAGCACCCTCGGACAGGGGGCCAACGTCCTGACTTTC. Its protein product is CASTLGQGANVLTF. The chain couples TRBV12-3 or TRBV12-4 to TRBJ2-6; possible D gene TRBD1, 6 bases. The CDR3 covers 14 residues. V gave up 7 bases and J gave up 4 bases, with 11 bases separating them.

The chain joins TRBV29-1 to TRBJ2-1, with D tentatively TRBD1 or TRBD2 (5 bases each). The germline V and J ends were trimmed by 7 bases and 9 bases, with 19 bases remaining between them. Looked up from germline, CDR1 is SQVTM and CDR2 is ANQGSEA. CDR3 size: 13 residues. The CDR3 sequence: CSARGRGLSEQFF. The CDR3 DNA sequence: TGCAGCGCGAGGGGAAGGGGTTTGAGTGAGCAGTTCTTC.

The V gene is TRBV11-2, the J gene TRBJ2-1; no clear D. Looked up from germline, CDR1 is SGHAT and CDR2 is FQNNGV. V lost 1 base to trimming and J lost 12 bases, with 4 bases between them. The CDR3 totals 10 residues. The CDR3 sequence: CASSLVWQFF. For the CDR3, the DNA is TGTGCCAGCAGCTTAGTCTGGCAGTTCTTC.